The clone carrying this T cell receptor beta chain was found once. Its target is not known. Germline CDR1 and CDR2: SNHLY and FYNNEI. This CDR3 has 15 amino acids. The V end lost 5 bases, the J end lost 3 bases, and 14 bases lay between the germline ends. No cell sorting was done before RNA was extracted from the tissue. Between August and November 2014, newly diagnosed, chemotherapy-naive lung cancer patients underwent thoracic surgery in China. This sample stems from a study of tumor and adjacent non-tumor tissue in lung cancer. Overall study results and limits: Normal lung showed higher cumulative top 100 clone frequency than tumor. Tumor TCR diversity, when higher, was linked to shorter survival. Compared with tumor, normal lung showed significantly lower TCR diversity.

The library came from three nested PCR rounds adapted from ARM-PCR protocols. One entry per CDR3 protein results from TCRdb running MiXCR on the multiplex PCR reads. The data hold approximately 90,000 distinct CDR3 sequences, with around 71% observed a single time. Specimen: lung tumor tissue. The rearrangement joins TRBV2 to TRBJ1-5; weak D call: TRBD1 (5 bases). The TCR originated in a man aged 60 to 69 with non-small cell lung cancer. This CDR3 is CASSPGTANNQPQHF. CDR3 DNA: TGTGCCAGCAGTCCTGGGACGGCCAACAATCAGCCCCAGCATTTT.